This TCR beta chain was sequenced for a study of a mutant IDH1 vaccine in newly diagnosed glioma. The study's findings and limits: Changes to the top peripheral T cell clonotypes appeared unrelated to pseudoprogression.

As to this clone: Its antigen is unknown.

Time point here: baseline, week 1 (first vaccination visit). Stated treatment: pre-vaccination baseline after standard-of-care therapy. The CDR3 is 15 amino acids. Germline CDR1 reads PRHDT; CDR2 reads FYEKMQ (reference sequence). V lost 5 bases and J lost 1, with 9 bases in between. Profiling relied on immunoSEQ multiplex PCR, and the TCRdb table lists in-frame clones only, not all of them. The sample contains 40,000 or so clones, 80% to 95% of which appear only once. The receptor comes from a young man with glioma. The rearrangement joins TRBV13 to TRBJ2-6; possibly TRBD1 for D (5 bases). The specimen was PBMCs, collected from a glioma patient treated with radiotherapy, temozolomide or both. The CDR3 spells CASSRRESGANVLTF. DNA of the CDR3: TGTGCCAGCAGCCGCAGGGAATCTGGGGCCAACGTCCTGACTTTC.